These 4 T cell receptor beta chains were sequenced from one sample in a study of regulatory T cells in long-lasting Graves disease (dated by TCRdb to the early 2020s). The library was made by multiplex PCR. Sequencing was performed on an Illumina HiSeq 4000. To build TCR beta libraries, CDR3 regions were amplified by Arm-PCR using iRepertoire HTBI primers. TCRdb itself trimmed the public reads at Q25 with fastp, ran MiXCR and retained productive beta chains. Rows with a matching CDR3 protein are joined into one entry that keeps the most common DNA and genes. In this sample the table shows fewer than 450,000 distinct CDR3 sequences, less than 25% of which occur a single time. The ten largest make up roughly 20% of the sample. The sample's time point label is to be understood as: persistent/refractory GD, antithyroid drugs over 5 years with positive TRAb. For both TCR sequencing and RNA sequencing, RNA was extracted from PBMCs using TRIzol.

Sequencing was performed on peripheral blood mononuclear cells (PBMCs), taken when the disease was refractory, from a patient treated with antithyroid drugs. Every receptor here comes from a female donor with Graves disease.

The rearrangement links TRBV19 to TRBJ2-4, with a possible D match to TRBD2 (5 bases). Germline V gene lookup returns CDR1 LNHDA and CDR2 SQIVND (reference sequence). The CDR3 contains 14 residues. With 4 bases removed from V and 1 base from J, the gap between germline ends came to 8 bases. The CDR3 spells CASSTDYAKNIQYF. DNA for the CDR3: TGTGCCAGTAGTACCGACTACGCCAAAAACATTCAGTACTTC.

This clonotype has more than one count but fewer than ten. This CDR3 is missing its conserved last phenylalanine or tryptophan, likely due to a read error. The chain combines TRBV7-9 with TRBJ1-1; weak D call: TRBD1 (5 bases). Trimming shortened V by 4 bases and J by 2 bases, and 14 bases separated the two germline ends. This CDR3 region has 15 residues. Germline-derived CDR1 and CDR2 are SEHNR and FQNEAQ (reference sequence). As DNA, the CDR3 is TGTGCCAGCAGCTGGGGACCCGGGGGAAACACTGAAGCTTTCTCT. The encoded protein is CASSWGPGGNTEAFS.

This clonotype was observed a handful of times. The chain employs TRBV7-8 and TRBJ1-1; no clear D. Trimming shortened V by 5 bases and J by 1 base, and 11 bases separated the two germline ends. This CDR3 has 14 amino acids. Germline CDR1 SGHVS, CDR2 FQNEAQ. In DNA form, the CDR3 reads TGTGCCAGCAGCGACTCACGGAGGAACACTGAAGCTTTCTTT. It encodes CASSDSRRNTEAFF.

The chain joins TRBV4-3 to TRBJ2-7; no definite D call. Trimming took 9 bases from V and 5 from J, leaving 17 bases between them. CDR1 and CDR2 (germline): LGHNA, YSLEER. This CDR3 is built from 13 residues. In nucleotides, the CDR3 is TGCGCCAGGTGGGCCCCAATACTCCACGAGCAGTACTTC. It encodes CARWAPILHEQYF.